A selection of T cell receptor beta chains follows, all from one sample in a study of shared clonotypes between healthy human individuals. Using immunoSEQ multiplex PCR, the repertoire was profiled, and TCRdb retains in-frame clones only, with some absent. The sample records over 1.4 million clones, roughly 97% being singletons. Sequencing was done on a sample of naive CD4+ T cells sorted from blood. These receptors originate from a man aged 25-40 years in good health. The CDR3 runs from the conserved cysteine through the conserved F or W. The order of the fields is CDR3 protein, CDR3 DNA, V gene, clone size, J gene, D gene. The D gene is left open where the match is weak. Where a row states a size, it is once, few, many or the class of an expanded clone; other rows omit it.

CASSLAAGLGAGEQYF | TGTGCCAGCAGCTTAGCTGCGGGACTAGGTGCCGGGGAGCAGTACTTC | TRBV7-6 | - | TRBJ2-7 | TRBD2
CASSEEFTGTRSWQETQYF | TGTGCCAGCAGTGAAGAATTTACTGGGACTAGGAGTTGGCAAGAGACCCAGTACTTC | TRBV6-1 | - | TRBJ2-5 | TRBD2
CASRTMKQGLADVEYF | TGTGCCAGCAGAACTATGAAACAGGGTCTTGCCGACGTGGAGTACTTC | TRBV5-4 | - | TRBJ2-7 | -
CASSPIGPETQYF | TGTGCCAGCTCTCCCATAGGGCCGGAGACCCAGTACTTC | TRBV18 | - | TRBJ2-5 | -
CSVLGGGDREGYEQFF | TGCAGCGTTTTGGGTGGAGGGGACAGGGAGGGCTATGAGCAGTTCTTC | TRBV29-1 | once | TRBJ2-1 | TRBD1
CASSPRGGTSGPSGYEQYF | TGTGCCAGCTCACCAAGGGGTGGGACTAGCGGCCCCTCGGGATACGAGCAGTACTTC | TRBV18 | - | TRBJ2-7 | TRBD2
CASSQARNSPLHF | TGTGCCAGCAGTCAAGCCCGTAATTCACCCCTCCACTTT | TRBV6-5 | - | TRBJ1-6 | -
CASSRGGTTADTQYF | TGTGCCAGCAGCCGTGGGGGGACGACAGCAGATACGCAGTATTTT | TRBV11-2 | - | TRBJ2-3 | -
CASSLVPGQGTHEQYF | TGTGCCAGCAGCTTGGTTCCGGGACAGGGTACCCACGAGCAGTACTTC | TRBV5-5 | - | TRBJ2-7 | TRBD1
CASSFLEETQYF | TGTGCCAGCAGCTTTCTGGAAGAGACCCAGTACTTC | TRBV7-2 | few | TRBJ2-5 | -
CASSPQRGLYGYTF | TGTGCCAGCTCACCACAACGGGGGCTGTATGGCTACACCTTC | TRBV18 | - | TRBJ1-2 | -
CASSATGANEKLFF | TGTGCCAGCAGCGCGACAGGGGCTAATGAAAAACTGTTTTTT | TRBV7-8 | - | TRBJ1-4 | TRBD1
CASSHGTPQYF | TGTGCCAGCAGCCACGGGACGCCTCAGTACTTC | TRBV14 | - | TRBJ2-5 | -
CAISVAFEGNEKLFF | TGTGCCATCAGTGTGGCTTTCGAGGGGAATGAAAAACTGTTTTTT | TRBV10-3 | - | TRBJ1-4 | -
CASSPPRRDRPNYGYTF | TGTGCCAGCAGTCCCCCCCGTCGGGACCGGCCTAACTATGGCTACACCTTC | TRBV7-7 | - | TRBJ1-2 | -
CAGQGFGNEQFF | TGTGCCGGACAGGGTTTTGGCAATGAGCAGTTCTTC | TRBV7-9 | - | TRBJ2-1 | TRBD1
CAISGGTGINEQFF | TGTGCCATCAGTGGGGGCACAGGGATCAATGAGCAGTTCTTC | TRBV10-3 | once | TRBJ2-1 | -
CAISKVAVSPSEQYF | TGTGCCATCAGCAAAGTAGCGGTCTCACCAAGTGAGCAGTACTTC | TRBV10-3 | - | TRBJ2-7 | -